The next 16 T cell receptor beta chains were all read from a single sample in a study of blood T cell repertoires in COVID-19. The table came from immunoSEQ multiplex PCR; TCRdb's copy has only in-frame clones and leaves some out. The profile shows fewer than 350,000 clones, 81% of them singletons. What was sequenced was peripheral blood. The receptor source for this set is a woman aged 55 to 70 with active or convalescent COVID-19.

The chain carries TRBV6-2 or TRBV6-3 and TRBJ1-4; no clear D. Germline V gives CDR1 MNHEY, CDR2 SVGEGT. V was shortened by 5 bases and J by 0 bases, with 13 bases between the two germline ends. The CDR3 covers 16 residues. The CDR3: CASSKPLSATNEKLFF. DNA for the CDR3: TGTGCCAGCAGTAAGCCACTATCTGCAACTAATGAAAAACTGTTTTTT.

This rearrangement joins TRBV2 to TRBJ2-3, with 10 positions matching TRBD2. With V trimmed by 8 bases and J by 0 bases, 8 bases remained unmatched. Germline V gene data show CDR1 as SNHLY and CDR2 as FYNNEI. The CDR3 runs to 16 residues. CDR3 sequence: CASGLAGVLSTDTQYF. As DNA, the CDR3 is TGTGCCAGCGGGCTAGCGGGGGTGCTTAGCACAGATACGCAGTATTTT. Using reference TRBV2 and TRBJ2-3 for the parts outside the CDR3, the full variable domain is EPEVTQTPSHQVTQMGQEVILRCVPISNHLYFYWYRQILGQKVEFLVSFYNNEISEKSEIFDDQFSVERPDGSNFTLKIRSTKLEDSAMYFCASGLAGVLSTDTQYFGPGTRLTVL.

The J gene is TRBJ1-2, the V gene TRBV25-1; TRBD1 matches 10 bases. Germline V gives CDR1 MGHDK, CDR2 SYGVNS. V lost 2 bases to trimming and J lost 6 bases; unmatched junction nucleotides: 3. This CDR3 comprises 14 residues. Here the CDR3 DNA reads TGTGCCAGCAGTGAACCGGGACAGGGGAATGGCTACACCTTC. It translates to CASSEPGQGNGYTF.

This chain uses TRBV2 with TRBJ2-7, with D perhaps TRBD2 (6 bases). Germline loops: CDR1 SNHLY, CDR2 FYNNEI. V was trimmed by 7 bases and J by 3 bases, leaving 13 bases between them. This CDR3 contains 13 residues. CDR3 coding DNA: TGTGCCAGCATGGGAGGCCGCGACTACGAGCAGTACTTC. Protein: CASMGGRDYEQYF.

This chain uses TRBV10-3 with TRBJ1-1, with TRBD1 as a possible D gene (6 bases). The V end was cut by 3 bases, the J end by 5 bases, with 16 bases between. Germline V gives CDR1 ENHRY, CDR2 SYGVKD. The CDR3 spans 15 residues. CDR3 residues: CAISERRGAETEAFF. CDR3 nucleotide sequence: TGTGCCATCAGTGAACGGCGGGGGGCGGAAACTGAAGCTTTCTTT.

This clone was observed once. V usage is TRBV7-9 and J usage is TRBJ1-2; D gene uncertain. Germline CDR1 SEHNR, CDR2 FQNEAQ (reference sequence). The CDR3 runs to 12 residues. The V end was cut by 1 base, the J end by 7 bases, with 7 bases between. CDR3 coding DNA: TGTGCCAGCAGCTTAGGGAGCCTTGGCTACACCTTC. Translated: CASSLGSLGYTF.

This clone has just one count. The chain joins TRBV7-2 to TRBJ1-1; D is perhaps TRBD1 (5 bases). CDR3 length: 15 residues. The germline CDR1 and CDR2 sequences are SGHTA and FQGNSA. The germline V and J ends were trimmed by 4 bases and 6 bases, with 18 bases remaining between them. CDR3 bases: TGTGCCAGCAGCTATGGGGGGAGGCAGCCTGCTGAAGCTTTCTTT. It encodes CASSYGGRQPAEAFF.

The chain combines TRBV24-1 with TRBJ2-3; weak D call: TRBD2 (5 bases). Trimming removed 5 bases at V and 0 bases at J, with 5 bases between. CDR1 is KGHDR and CDR2 is SFDVKD in the germline V gene. CDR3 length: 13 amino acids. The CDR3 bases are TGTGCCACCAGTGGCGGGAGCACAGATACGCAGTATTTT. This gives the protein CATSGGSTDTQYF.

This chain connects TRBV15 to TRBJ1-3, with D hard to call. The germline V gene encodes CDR1 LNHNV and CDR2 YYDKDF (reference sequence). CDR3 length equals 15 residues. V was trimmed by 3 bases and J by 0 bases, leaving 9 bases between them. Written as DNA, the CDR3 is TGTGCCACCAGCAGGGGAGATAGCTCTGGAAACACCATATATTTT. This gives the protein CATSRGDSSGNTIYF.

The chain carries TRBV6-5 and TRBJ1-2, with D perhaps matching TRBD1 (6 bases). Germline assignment: CDR1 MNHEY and CDR2 SVGAGI. The V end was cut by 6 bases, the J end by 2 bases, with 16 bases between. This CDR3 comprises 15 residues. CDR3 nucleotides: TGTGCCAGCAGCCCCTATCCGGGGACAAACTATGGCTACACCTTC. As protein: CASSPYPGTNYGYTF.

This clone was detected once. The V gene is TRBV27, the J gene TRBJ2-5, with TRBD2 matching 11 bases. Losses at the gene ends were 7 bases for V and 5 bases for J; bases not matched to a gene: 12. The CDR3 contains 16 residues. Germline CDR1 reads MNHEY; CDR2 reads SMNVEV (reference sequence). The CDR3 DNA is TGTGCCAGCACCTCCCTTAGCGGGGGGGCTTGGGAGACCCAGTACTTC. Amino acids: CASTSLSGGAWETQYF.

The chain has TRBV6-6 and TRBJ1-1; D gene uncertain. The CDR3 loop spans 14 amino acids. CDR1 MNHNY and CDR2 SVGAGI come from the germline V gene (reference sequence). V was pared by 2 bases and J by 6 bases, with 13 bases between. CDR3 sequence reads: CASSYGERRAEAFF. In DNA form, the CDR3 reads TGTGCCAGCAGTTACGGAGAGCGGAGGGCTGAAGCTTTCTTT.

The chain employs TRBV27 and TRBJ1-1; TRBD1 matches 10 bases. CDR1 and CDR2 (germline): MNHEY, SMNVEV (reference sequence). The CDR3 covers 13 residues. V lost 10 bases, J lost 6 bases, and 8 bases stayed unmatched. This chain's CDR3 is CAMVRDRGPEAFF. CDR3 DNA: TGTGCCATGGTCCGGGACAGGGGCCCTGAAGCTTTCTTT.

The V call is TRBV10-3, the J call TRBJ1-6, with D possibly being TRBD1 (6 bases). CDR3 size: 18 residues. Germline CDR1 reads ENHRY; CDR2 reads SYGVKD. Trimming pared 0 bases from V and 0 bases from J, leaving 12 bases between. The CDR3 DNA sequence: TGTGCCATCAGTGAGTCCAGGGGATCAAGCTCCTATAATTCACCCCTCCACTTT. Translating gives CAISESRGSSSYNSPLHF.

The chain recombines TRBV28 with TRBJ1-5; D might be TRBD1 (6 bases). This CDR3 spans 16 amino acids. Germline-derived CDR1 and CDR2 are MDHEN and SYDVKM. V lost 3 bases to trimming and J lost 1 base, with 13 bases between them. Here the CDR3 DNA reads TGTGCCAGCAGTTTTGGAGGGAGGGGGAGCAATCAGCCCCAGCATTTT. Its protein is CASSFGGRGSNQPQHF.

The chain has TRBV18 and TRBJ2-1; possible D gene TRBD1, 7 bases. This CDR3 is 13 amino acids long. V was shortened by 6 bases and J by 10 bases, with 16 bases between the two germline ends. Per germline, CDR1 KGHSH and CDR2 LQKENI. CDR3 coding DNA: TGTGCCAGCTCCCCTCAGGGGGGTGGGGAGCAGTTCTTC. This gives the protein CASSPQGGGEQFF.